The source of this T cell receptor (beta chain) is a study of blood T cell repertoires in COVID-19. Study details: Acute and convalescent COVID-19 specimens originated in the United States, Italy and Spain.

The trim removed 9 bases at V and 7 bases at J, leaving 11 bases unmatched. CDR1 and CDR2 from the germline V gene are MDHEN and SYDVKM. The CDR3 loop spans 15 amino acids. A single count supports this clone. TCRdb's table, derived via immunoSEQ multiplex PCR, lists solely in-frame clones and lacks some. This table holds 150,000 or so clones, around 84% found once. The sequence was collected from a man of 80 years or more with acute or convalescent COVID-19. The sequenced sample was peripheral blood. This chain links TRBV28 with TRBJ1-4; 10 nucleotides align to TRBD1. DNA of the CDR3: TGTGCCAGTGCTAAATCCGGGACAGGGGCTGAAAAACTGTTTTTT. Protein: CASAKSGTGAEKLFF.